The source of this TCR beta chain is a study of shared clonotypes between healthy human individuals. General observations from the study: The generation probabilities recorded for non-shared clonotypes fell below those of clonotypes shared by all four donors.

This CDR3 comprises 15 residues. From germline, CDR1 is KGHSH and CDR2 LQKENI. V lost 0 bases and J 5 bases, leaving 13 bases between the germline ends. The study ran the assay at deep level. Data came from immunoSEQ multiplex PCR; TCRdb stores just in-frame clones and leaves some out. Of 2 million to 2.5 million clones listed, roughly 93% are singletons. Healthy and HIV-negative, the adult donors had no recent acute infections or vaccinations. Within Nashville, Tennessee resided all donors, each a Caucasian adult. Concerning this clone: What it binds is not known.

This TCR derives from a man younger than 30 in good health. Some clones in this sample may be carry-over from other donors' samples. Sequencing was performed on naive CD4+ T cells from PBMCs. Regarding subset: CD45RA+ positively selected. The genes are TRBV18 and TRBJ2-5; tentative D call: TRBD2 (6 bases). CDR3 nucleotide sequence: TGTGCCAGCTCACCACCGGAGGGCGCAGCCGAGACCCAGTACTTC. Its translation: CASSPPEGAAETQYF.